Included here is one TCR beta chain sequence, with context. What it binds is unknown. This sample is part of a study of OX40 agonist ivuxolimab in advanced cancers. Study details: Cancers in dose escalation were hepatocellular, melanoma, renal cell and head and neck. Anti-PD-1, anti-PD-L1 or anti-CTLA-4 therapy given earlier was allowed, and roughly 40% had some. Study-wide results and limits: At doses 0.1 to 3.0 mg/kg, CD4+ and CD8+ clones expanded.

The data were produced by immunoSEQ multiplex PCR, yet TCRdb's version contains in-frame clones alone and is incomplete. This sample has about 15,000 clones, with about 81% found just once. This TCR was sampled from an adult with an advanced solid tumor such as melanoma, head and neck, liver or kidney cancer. The material was CD4+ or CD8+ T cells sorted from blood, obtained in a trial of the OX40 agonist ivuxolimab.

CDR3 protein: CASSQDMSQSFYNEQFF. CDR3 DNA sequence: TGTGCCAGCAGCCAAGATATGAGCCAAAGCTTCTACAATGAGCAGTTCTTC. The rearrangement links TRBV14 to TRBJ2-1; D remains ambiguous. V was pared by 0 bases and J by 3 bases, with 15 bases between. Germline-derived CDR1 and CDR2 are SGHDN and FVKESK. The CDR3 length is 17 residues.